This T cell receptor (beta chain) was identified in a study of blood T cell repertoires in COVID-19. The count of this clone is one. The CDR3 runs to 15 residues. J gave up 2 bases and V 5 bases, and 4 bases lay outside the gene matches. Germline assignment: CDR1 SGHTA and CDR2 FQGNSA. Method: immunoSEQ multiplex PCR; TCRdb's copy keeps in-frame clones and lacks some. The repertoire has under 250,000 clones, roughly 88% of them found once; the top ten carry about 5.4%. The chain employs TRBV7-2 and TRBJ2-5; 11 nucleotides align to TRBD1. The sequence was obtained from an elderly woman with COVID-19, enrolled during active disease. Input material: peripheral blood. The CDR3 loop reads CASSRTGGWQETQYF. CDR3 DNA sequence: TGTGCCAGCAGCCGGACAGGGGGCTGGCAAGAGACCCAGTACTTC.